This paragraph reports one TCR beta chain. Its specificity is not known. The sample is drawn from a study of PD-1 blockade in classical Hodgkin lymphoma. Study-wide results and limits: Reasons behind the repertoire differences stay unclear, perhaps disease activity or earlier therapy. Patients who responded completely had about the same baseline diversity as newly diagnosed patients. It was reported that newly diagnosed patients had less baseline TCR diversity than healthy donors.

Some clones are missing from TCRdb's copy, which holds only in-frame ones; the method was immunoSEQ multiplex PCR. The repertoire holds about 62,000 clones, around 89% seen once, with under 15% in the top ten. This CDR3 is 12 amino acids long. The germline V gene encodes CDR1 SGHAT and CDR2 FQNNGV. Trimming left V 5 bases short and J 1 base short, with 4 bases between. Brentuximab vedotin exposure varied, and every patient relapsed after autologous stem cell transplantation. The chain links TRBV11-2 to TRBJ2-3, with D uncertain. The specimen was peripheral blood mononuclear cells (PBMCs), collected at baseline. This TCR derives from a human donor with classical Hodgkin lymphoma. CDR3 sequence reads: CASSGGTDTQYF. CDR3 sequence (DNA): TGTGCCAGCAGCGGAGGCACAGATACGCAGTATTTT.